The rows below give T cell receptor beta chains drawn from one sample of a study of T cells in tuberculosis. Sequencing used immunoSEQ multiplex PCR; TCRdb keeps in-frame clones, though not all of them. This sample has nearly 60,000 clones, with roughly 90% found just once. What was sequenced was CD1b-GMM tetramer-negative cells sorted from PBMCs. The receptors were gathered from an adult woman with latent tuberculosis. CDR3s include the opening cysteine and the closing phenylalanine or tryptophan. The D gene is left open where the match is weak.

DNA: TGTGCCAGCAGCCAGCGGGGTAAAAACATTCAGTACTTC
CDR3: CASSQRGKNIQYF
V: TRBV4-2
D: .
J: TRBJ2-4

DNA: TGTGCCAGCAGCTCGGGATCGGGATCTAGCGGGGGGTACAATGAGCAGTTCTTC
CDR3: CASSSGSGSSGGYNEQFF
V: TRBV11-3
D: TRBD2
J: TRBJ2-1

DNA: TGTGCCAGTAGTACCCTCGACAGGAACAATCAGCCCCAGCATTTT
CDR3: CASSTLDRNNQPQHF
V: TRBV19
D: .
J: TRBJ1-5

DNA: TGTGCCAGCAGTTACATTGCGGGGCAATTCGAGCAGTACTTC
CDR3: CASSYIAGQFEQYF
V: TRBV6-5
D: .
J: TRBJ2-7

DNA: TGTGCCAGCAGCCGGGTCCCTAGCGGGAGGGCGGAAGAGACCCAGTACTTC
CDR3: CASSRVPSGRAEETQYF
V: TRBV7-6
D: TRBD2
J: TRBJ2-5

DNA: TGTGCCAGCAGTGGAACTAGCGGGAGCGATACGCAGTATTTT
CDR3: CASSGTSGSDTQYF
V: TRBV6-1
D: TRBD2
J: TRBJ2-3

DNA: TGCAGCGTTGAAGATAGGATCGGTTATGGGAGAGGGCCTCGAGAGACCCAGTACTTC
CDR3: CSVEDRIGYGRGPRETQYF
V: TRBV29-1
D: .
J: TRBJ2-5

DNA: TGTGCCAGCAGCCTGAACACCGGGGAGCTGTTTTTT
CDR3: CASSLNTGELFF
V: TRBV5-6
D: .
J: TRBJ2-2

DNA: TGTGCCAGCGGGACCGGGGGGGGACTGGAGACCCAGTACTTC
CDR3: CASGTGGGLETQYF
V: TRBV2
D: TRBD2
J: TRBJ2-5

DNA: TGCGCCAGCAGCTTTGGGAGGAGCTCCTACAATGAGCAGTTCTTC
CDR3: CASSFGRSSYNEQFF
V: TRBV5-1
D: .
J: TRBJ2-1